This is a list of T cell receptor beta chains from one sample in a study of patients and donors after allogeneic stem cell transplantation. TCRdb reanalysed the RT-PCR reads using MiXCR and keeps one entry per CDR3 protein. The sample comprises under 200,000 distinct CDR3 sequences, roughly 31% of which are singletons, and 3.2% rests with the top ten. The material sequenced was blood, either unsorted or a sorted T cell fraction (not recorded which). All receptors come from a human donor who was either an allogeneic HSCT recipient or a stem cell or donor lymphocyte infusion donor (not recorded which). It is not recorded whose cells these are; they may come from a transplant donor. CDR3s include the opening cysteine and the closing phenylalanine or tryptophan. D genes are given only for firm matches. Clone size is shown for a subset of rows, as once, few, many or a class of expanded clone.

V: TRBV7-7; size: NA; J: TRBJ1-5; D: NA; CDR3: CASSGGFGQPQHF; DNA: TGTGCTAGCAGTGGGGGGTTCGGTCAGCCCCAGCATTTT
V: TRBV6-6; size: NA; J: TRBJ1-1; D: NA; CDR3: CASSYEGRGAFF; DNA: TGTGCCAGCAGTTACGAGGGTAGGGGAGCTTTCTTT
V: TRBV24-1; size: few; J: TRBJ2-1; D: TRBD2; CDR3: CATSDSSGGSSYNEQFF; DNA: TGTGCCACCAGTGATTCCAGCGGGGGAAGCTCCTACAATGAGCAGTTCTTC
V: TRBV13; size: few; J: TRBJ2-7; D: NA; CDR3: CASSGGRSSYEQYF; DNA: TGTGCCAGCAGTGGGGGACGGAGCTCCTACGAGCAGTACTTC
V: TRBV5-6; size: NA; J: TRBJ2-1; D: TRBD2; CDR3: CASSIGLAGEQFF; DNA: TGTGCCAGCAGCATCGGACTAGCGGGGGAGCAGTTCTTC
V: TRBV4-3; size: few; J: TRBJ2-7; D: NA; CDR3: CASSQERGQGRNEQYF; DNA: TGCGCCAGCAGCCAAGAACGTGGGCAGGGCAGGAACGAGCAGTACTTC
V: TRBV13; size: NA; J: TRBJ2-3; D: NA; CDR3: CASSIRSGASTDTQYF; DNA: TGTGCCAGCAGCATCAGGAGTGGAGCTAGCACAGATACGCAGTATTTT
V: TRBV7-2; size: many; J: TRBJ1-6; D: TRBD1; CDR3: CASRNRGDSPLHF; DNA: TGTGCCAGCAGAAACAGGGGTGATTCACCCCTCCACTTT
V: TRBV15; size: few; J: TRBJ1-5; D: NA; CDR3: CATTPWGSSQPQHF; DNA: TGTGCCACCACGCCCTGGGGGAGTAGTCAGCCCCAGCATTTT
V: TRBV29-1; size: NA; J: TRBJ2-1; D: NA; CDR3: CSAVSGNEQFF; DNA: TGCAGCGCCGTTTCGGGCAATGAGCAGTTCTTC
V: TRBV7-2; size: NA; J: TRBJ1-4; D: NA; CDR3: CASSINQGRGEKLFF; DNA: TGTGCCAGCAGCATTAATCAGGGAAGAGGGGAAAAACTGTTTTTT
V: TRBV6-5; size: NA; J: TRBJ2-7; D: NA; CDR3: CASSPLGAHEQYF; DNA: TGTGCCAGCAGTCCCTTAGGAGCTCACGAGCAGTACTTC
V: TRBV20-1; size: few; J: TRBJ2-7; D: TRBD2; CDR3: CSAPGLALTYEQYF; DNA: TGCAGTGCTCCGGGACTAGCCCTTACCTACGAGCAGTACTTC
V: TRBV27; size: few; J: TRBJ2-6; D: NA; CDR3: CASKDHGANVLTF; DNA: TGTGCCAGCAAGGATCATGGGGCCAACGTCCTGACTTTC
V: TRBV6-5; size: NA; J: TRBJ2-1; D: TRBD2; CDR3: CASTRRIVASGDNEQFF; DNA: TGTGCCAGCACCCGTCGAATTGTCGCTAGCGGTGACAATGAGCAGTTCTTC
V: TRBV30; size: many; J: TRBJ1-5; D: NA; CDR3: CAWSMGVQPQHF; DNA: TGTGCCTGGAGCATGGGGGTTCAGCCCCAGCATTTT
V: TRBV10-1; size: NA; J: TRBJ2-1; D: NA; CDR3: CASSESKQGYNEQFF; DNA: TGCGCCAGCAGTGAGTCGAAACAGGGATACAATGAGCAGTTCTTC
V: TRBV19; size: NA; J: TRBJ1-1; D: NA; CDR3: CARGHVNTEAFF; DNA: TGTGCCAGGGGACACGTGAACACTGAAGCTTTCTTT
V: TRBV28; size: NA; J: TRBJ2-7; D: TRBD2; CDR3: CASRLAGVGEQYF; DNA: TGTGCCAGCAGACTAGCGGGAGTAGGAGAGCAGTACTTC
V: TRBV5-1; size: NA; J: TRBJ2-3; D: TRBD2; CDR3: CASSLETGTSAPDTDTQYF; DNA: TGCGCCAGCAGCTTGGAGACCGGGACTAGCGCACCTGACACAGATACGCAGTATTTT
V: TRBV28; size: NA; J: TRBJ2-3; D: NA; CDR3: CASSLIRATDTQYF; DNA: TGTGCCAGCAGTTTAATCAGGGCCACAGATACGCAGTATTTT
V: TRBV20-1; size: NA; J: TRBJ2-7; D: NA; CDR3: CSARGDTISYEQYF; DNA: TGCAGTGCTAGAGGGGACACCATTTCCTACGAGCAGTACTTC
V: TRBV12-3/TRBV12-4; size: few; J: TRBJ2-7; D: NA; CDR3: CASSVWGTWSYEQYF; DNA: TGTGCCAGCAGCGTTTGGGGAACTTGGTCCTACGAGCAGTACTTC
V: TRBV24-1; size: NA; J: TRBJ2-3; D: NA; CDR3: CATSDVRTSTDTQYF; DNA: TGTGCCACCAGTGATGTCAGGACAAGCACAGATACGCAGTATTTT